Below, 28 T cell receptor beta chains from the same sample are listed, as sequenced in a study of cytomegalovirus exposure and HLA in healthy donors. PCR employed 60 Vbeta and 13 Jbeta primers. TCRdb's copy holds only in-frame clones and misses some; the assay was immunoSEQ multiplex PCR. The sample yields some 120,000 clones, 75% to 85% seen once. Sequencing was done on a sample of PBMCs. Receptor source: a man aged 25-45 years in good health and CMV-seronegative.

The chain is built from TRBV7-6 and TRBJ1-2, with TRBD1 matching 8 bases. This CDR3 has 13 residues. The V and J ends lost 4 bases and 7 bases, in that order; junction bases with no gene match: 5. CDR1 SGHVS and CDR2 FNYEAQ come from the germline V gene. Here the CDR3 reads CASSSPGGAGYTF. CDR3 in DNA: TGTGCCAGCAGCTCCCCAGGGGGCGCTGGCTACACCTTC.

This chain connects TRBV27 to TRBJ2-7; maybe TRBD2 (5 bases). Trimming pared 7 bases from V and 0 bases from J, leaving 16 bases between. The germline V gene has CDR1 MNHEY and CDR2 SMNVEV (reference sequence). The CDR3 length is 15 residues. In DNA form, the CDR3 reads TGTGCCAGCAACTCACAGCGTACTAGCTCCTACGAGCAGTACTTC. Amino acid sequence: CASNSQRTSSYEQYF.

This chain connects TRBV9 to TRBJ2-7; the match to TRBD2 covers 9 bases. V lost 0 bases to trimming and J lost 1 base; unmatched junction nucleotides: 8. The CDR3 contains 17 residues. In germline, CDR1 is SGDLS, CDR2 YYNGEE. The CDR3 DNA reads as TGTGCCAGCAGCGTAGGGATAGCGGGAGAAAATTCCTACGAGCAGTACTTC. This encodes CASSVGIAGENSYEQYF.

The chain links TRBV9 to TRBJ2-5; 9 bases line up with TRBD2. Germline-derived CDR1 and CDR2 are SGDLS and YYNGEE. V lost 2 bases and J lost 5; bases outside the gene matches: 10. The CDR3 covers 16 residues. Here the CDR3 DNA reads TGTGCCAGCAGCGTGGCTAGCGGGGTACTTAGGGAGACCCAGTACTTC. Translation: CASSVASGVLRETQYF.

CDR3 sequence: CASSAQTSGRVGEQFF. Here the CDR3 DNA reads TGTGCCAGCAGCGCACAGACTAGCGGGAGGGTCGGTGAGCAGTTCTTC. The rearrangement uses TRBV7-9 and TRBJ2-1; 14 positions agree with TRBD2. The CDR3 spans 16 residues. The germline CDR1 and CDR2 sequences are SEHNR and FQNEAQ (reference sequence). Unmatched junction bases numbered 9, after V lost 5 bases and J lost 9 bases.

V gene TRBV19 combines with J gene TRBJ2-1; 13 bases agree with TRBD2. Germline-derived CDR1 and CDR2 are LNHDA and SQIVND (reference sequence). J lost 1 base, V lost 9 bases, and 21 bases had no gene match. This CDR3 region has 21 residues. The DNA for the CDR3 is TGTGCCAGCGAACAAGCCGGGACTAGCGGGATAAGTGGCGGATCCTACAATGAGCAGTTCTTC. Translating gives CASEQAGTSGISGGSYNEQFF. The full variable domain, its missing parts supplied by reference TRBV19 and TRBJ2-1, is DGGITQSPKYLFRKEGQNVTLSCEQNLNHDAMYWYRQDPGQGLRLIYYSQIVNDFQKGDIAEGYSVSREKKESFPLTVTSAQKNPTAFYLCASEQAGTSGISGGSYNEQFFGPGTRLTVL.

The chain links TRBV7-9 to TRBJ2-7, with 10 bases that match TRBD2. Germline CDR1 SEHNR, CDR2 FQNEAQ (reference sequence). The V and J ends lost 3 bases and 1 base, in that order; junction bases with no gene match: 9. The CDR3 spans 17 residues. The CDR3 nucleotides are TGTGCCAGCAGCTTTAGTCCTAGCGGGAGAGGGTCCTACGAGCAGTACTTC. It is translated as CASSFSPSGRGSYEQYF.

The gene calls are TRBV5-6 and TRBJ2-1; D perhaps matches TRBD1 (6 bases). V lost 4 bases, J lost 3 bases, and 17 bases lay in between. The CDR3 runs to 16 residues. CDR1 is SGHDT and CDR2 is YYEEEE in the germline V gene. The CDR3 DNA sequence: TGTGCCAGCAGCCAAACAGGGACAATAATCTACAATGAGCAGTTCTTC. It yields the protein CASSQTGTIIYNEQFF.

This sequence joins TRBV5-5 and TRBJ1-2; the D is unclear. The length of the CDR3 is 16 residues. Germline assignment: CDR1 SGHKS and CDR2 YYEKEE (reference sequence). Between the trimmed V and J ends, which lost 4 bases and 0 bases, there was a span of 16 bases. CDR3 nucleotides: TGTGCCAGCAGCCGAGGTCCAGATCTAGCTAACTATGGCTACACCTTC. It specifies CASSRGPDLANYGYTF.

The chain joins TRBV30 to TRBJ2-7, with 11 bases fitting TRBD2. With 0 bases clipped from V and 1 base from J, the junction kept 8 bases outside the gene matches. The V gene's germline CDR1 is GTSNPN and CDR2 SVGIG (reference sequence). This CDR3 region has 17 residues. CDR3 sequence (DNA): TGTGCCTGGAGTGTTTGGAGGACTAGCGGGCTTTCCTACGAGCAGTACTTC. Translation gives CAWSVWRTSGLSYEQYF.

This clone was seen once. The rearrangement links TRBV21-1 to TRBJ2-1; TRBD2 is taken as the D call from the table, unchecked against the DNA. TRBV21-1 is an annotated pseudogene. CDR3 length: 16 amino acids. The CDR3 DNA reads TGTGCCAGCAGCAAATGCGTAGCGGGAGGGTACAATGAGCAGTTCTTC. The encoded protein is CASSKCVAGGYNEQFF.

This clone occurred a few times. A junction boundary mismatches the germline segment, possibly from a read error. The CDR3 loop reads CASRPTGETVAFF. As DNA, the CDR3 is TGTGCCAGCAGACCCACAGGGGAAACTGTAGCTTTCTTT. This rearrangement joins TRBV6-5 to TRBJ1-1; 7 positions agree with TRBD1. The germline V gene encodes CDR1 MNHEY and CDR2 SVGAGI. The CDR3 runs to 13 residues.

The chain carries TRBV12-5 and TRBJ2-3, with TRBD2 identical over 14 bases. Trimming removed 4 bases from V and 5 bases from J; junction bases left unmatched: 5. The CDR3 is 16 amino acids. The germline CDR1 and CDR2 sequences are LGHNT and FRNRAP. CDR3 in DNA: TGTGCTAGTGGTTCAGCCGGGACTAGCGGGAGAGATACGCAGTATTTT. It encodes CASGSAGTSGRDTQYF.

V gene TRBV10-2 combines with J gene TRBJ2-7, with 12 bases aligning to TRBD2. V lost 4 bases to trimming and J lost 1 base; unmatched junction nucleotides: 17. Germline values: CDR1 WSHSY, CDR2 SAAADI. The CDR3 is 20 amino acids. The CDR3 here is CASSAYIGLAGSRTSYEQYF. The CDR3 nucleotides are TGCGCCAGCAGTGCCTACATCGGACTAGCGGGAAGTCGGACGTCCTACGAGCAGTACTTC.

This clone has a handful of counts. The rearrangement uses TRBV14 and TRBJ2-7; D is possibly TRBD1 (5 bases). From germline, CDR1 is SGHDN and CDR2 FVKESK. The CDR3 is 16 residues long. Trimming pared 2 bases from V and 3 bases from J, leaving 17 bases between. This chain's CDR3 is CASSQNAYRFIYEQYF. The DNA for the CDR3 is TGTGCCAGCAGCCAAAATGCCTACAGGTTTATCTACGAGCAGTACTTC.

This sequence joins TRBV27 and TRBJ2-7; TRBD2 aligns across 7 bases. The germline gives CDR1 MNHEY, CDR2 SMNVEV (reference sequence). This CDR3 region has 15 residues. V shed 3 bases, J shed 3 bases, and the junction held 8 bases outside the gene matches. In DNA, the CDR3 is TGTGCCAGCAGTTTGGTAGCAAGCGGGAACTACGAGCAGTACTTC. Its protein is CASSLVASGNYEQYF.

The chain couples TRBV19 to TRBJ2-1; no reliable D call. V was cut by 6 bases and J by 3 bases, with 6 bases left in between. Germline values: CDR1 LNHDA, CDR2 SQIVND (reference sequence). The CDR3 has 12 amino acids. The CDR3 region has the DNA TGTGCCAGTAGCGGGTTCTACAATGAGCAGTTCTTC. It specifies CASSGFYNEQFF. The full variable domain, completed using reference TRBV19 and TRBJ2-1, is DGGITQSPKYLFRKEGQNVTLSCEQNLNHDAMYWYRQDPGQGLRLIYYSQIVNDFQKGDIAEGYSVSREKKESFPLTVTSAQKNPTAFYLCASSGFYNEQFFGPGTRLTVL.

The chain recombines TRBV20-1 with TRBJ1-1; D remains ambiguous. The V end was cut by 4 bases, the J end by 8 bases, with 8 bases between. The CDR3 totals 10 residues. Germline V gene lookup returns CDR1 DFQATT and CDR2 SNEGSKA (reference sequence). The CDR3: CSATDKEAFF. CDR3 in DNA: TGCAGTGCTACCGACAAAGAAGCTTTCTTT.

The chain carries TRBV6-1 and TRBJ1-5; D may be TRBD1 (5 bases). Trimming shortened V by 9 bases and J by 1 base, and 16 bases separated the two germline ends. The CDR3 loop spans 15 amino acids. Germline V gene lookup returns CDR1 MNHNS and CDR2 SASEGT. The CDR3 loop is CASGAGVLSNQPQHF. In DNA form, the CDR3 reads TGTGCCAGTGGAGCGGGGGTTCTGAGCAATCAGCCCCAGCATTTT.

The rearrangement links TRBV27 to TRBJ2-2, with 8 bases aligning to TRBD2. Germline values: CDR1 MNHEY, CDR2 SMNVEV (reference sequence). V lost 0 bases, J lost 4 bases, and 1 base stayed unmatched. This CDR3 contains 15 residues. The CDR3 protein is CASSLSSGITGELFF. CDR3 sequence (DNA): TGTGCCAGCAGTTTATCTAGCGGGATCACCGGGGAGCTGTTTTTT.

This chain links TRBV4-1 with TRBJ2-7, with D possibly being TRBD2 (6 bases). The CDR3 covers 14 residues. Trimming took off 0 bases at V and 4 bases at J, with 10 bases between the two ends. Germline CDR1 MGHRA, CDR2 YSYEKL. CDR3 region: CASSQERGGYEQYF. The CDR3 DNA sequence: TGCGCCAGCAGCCAAGAGCGGGGTGGGTACGAGCAGTACTTC.

This clone was counted a single time. The gene calls are TRBV29-1 and TRBJ2-2, with a weak D call TRBD1 (5 bases). The germline gives CDR1 SQVTM, CDR2 ANQGSEA. V was pared by 7 bases and J by 4 bases, with 13 bases between. The CDR3 extends over 13 amino acids. CDR3 residues: CSGSGSGTGELFF. The CDR3 DNA reads TGCAGCGGCTCAGGGTCTGGCACCGGGGAGCTGTTTTTT.

The genes are TRBV28 and TRBJ1-4; 8 bases map to TRBD1. V shed 8 bases, J shed 6 bases, and the junction held 11 bases outside the gene matches. The CDR3 loop spans 15 amino acids. CDR1 MDHEN and CDR2 SYDVKM come from the germline V gene. This CDR3 is CASSRPGGVDEKLFF. CDR3 DNA sequence: TGTGCCAGCTCCCGTCCAGGGGGCGTAGATGAAAAACTGTTTTTT.

V usage is TRBV10-3 and J usage is TRBJ2-7; 10 nucleotides line up with TRBD2. The germline gives CDR1 ENHRY, CDR2 SYGVKD. This CDR3 is 16 amino acids long. With 0 bases clipped from V and 5 bases from J, the junction kept 7 bases outside the gene matches. CDR3 nucleotides: TGTGCCATCAGTGAGTCTAGCGGGAGGACCCTCGACGAGCAGTACTTC. Translating gives CAISESSGRTLDEQYF.

The gene calls are TRBV11-3 and TRBJ2-1; possible D gene TRBD2, 6 bases. Germline V gives CDR1 SGHNT, CDR2 YENEEA. The CDR3 spans 14 residues. Deletions cut 4 bases from V and 7 bases from J, with 14 bases between. The DNA for the CDR3 is TGTGCCAGCAGCTCTGGAGGGGTGCGGAATGAGCAGTTCTTC. Translation: CASSSGGVRNEQFF.

The genes are TRBV5-1 and TRBJ1-5; D uncertain. CDR1 SGHRS and CDR2 YFSETQ come from the germline V gene. The CDR3 contains 15 residues. V lost 2 bases and J lost 0, with 9 bases in between. The CDR3 nucleotides are TGCGCCAGCAGCTTAGATAGCTATAGCAATCAGCCCCAGCATTTT. Its protein is CASSLDSYSNQPQHF.

This rearrangement joins TRBV6-5 to TRBJ2-2; TRBD1 might be the D (5 bases). CDR1 is MNHEY and CDR2 is SVGAGI in the germline V gene. Trimming left V 2 bases short and J 7 bases short, with 14 bases between. The CDR3 spans 15 residues. CDR3 DNA: TGTGCCAGCAGTTACGCATTCCAGGGCCTCGGGGAGCTGTTTTTT. It specifies CASSYAFQGLGELFF.

This chain uses TRBV25-1 with TRBJ1-1; TRBD1 might be the D (6 bases). V dropped 6 bases and J dropped 0 bases, with 14 bases sitting between them. Germline V gene lookup returns CDR1 MGHDK and CDR2 SYGVNS. This CDR3 is 15 amino acids long. CDR3 in amino acids: CASSLVRGLNTEAFF. The CDR3 DNA follows: TGTGCCAGCAGCTTGGTCAGGGGCCTGAACACTGAAGCTTTCTTT.